The clone carrying this TCR beta chain was counted a single time. The antigen remains undetermined. The entry originates in a study of T cell responses to AZD1222 COVID-19 vaccine. Whole-study context: Combined were second doses at about 4 or about 12 weeks. General study results and limits: Reportedly, nearly half the spike-specific TCRs target unmutated variant regions. Clonal diversity was possibly underestimated; the donors were predominantly white British and more often female.

Sequencing used immunoSEQ multiplex PCR; TCRdb keeps in-frame clones, though not all of them. This table holds 60,000 to 70,000 clones, 75% to 85% found once. The CDR3 is made up of 16 amino acids. Germline CDR1 reads SGHNT; CDR2 reads YYREEE (reference sequence). Trimming cost V 3 bases and J 4 bases; bases outside gene matches: 7. This rearrangement joins TRBV5-4 to TRBJ2-7; 13 bases map to TRBD2. The TCR comes from an adult in good health. The sequencing used peripheral blood, collected on day 0 of AZD1222 vaccination. The CDR3, as DNA: TGTGCCAGCAGCTCTGTTACTAGCGGGGGGGCTTACGAGCAGTACTTC. Protein product: CASSSVTSGGAYEQYF.